A single sample is the source of the 23 T cell receptor beta chains below, sequenced in a study of T cell responses to AZD1222 COVID-19 vaccine. The protocol was immunoSEQ multiplex PCR, while the TCRdb copy is restricted to in-frame clones and leaves out a portion. This sample has 150,000 to 250,000 clones, with approximately 90% found just once. The sequencing used peripheral blood, collected 28 days after the second AZD1222 dose. Every receptor here comes from an adult who received the AZD1222 COVID-19 vaccine.

The chain carries TRBV7-9 and TRBJ1-3, with D possibly TRBD1 on 6 matching bases. Trimming removed 5 bases from V and 1 base from J, with 12 bases in between. Germline V gene lookup returns CDR1 SEHNR and CDR2 FQNEAQ (reference sequence). The CDR3 is made up of 15 amino acids. The CDR3: CASSTTGMSGNTIYF. CDR3 in DNA: TGTGCCAGCAGCACAACAGGGATGTCTGGAAACACCATATATTTT. Combining the CDR3 with reference TRBV7-9 and TRBJ1-3 gives the whole variable domain DTGVSQNPRHKITKRGQNVTFRCDPISEHNRLYWYRQTLGQGPEFLTYFQNEAQLEKSRLLSDRFSAERPKGSFSTLEIQRTEQGDSAMYLCASSTTGMSGNTIYFGEGSWLTVV.

The chain joins TRBV27 to TRBJ2-6; either TRBD1 or TRBD2 may supply D (6 bases each). In germline, CDR1 is MNHEY, CDR2 SMNVEV (reference sequence). Trimming stripped 3 bases from V and 3 bases from J, with 9 bases between. This CDR3 is 15 amino acids long. The CDR3 nucleotides are TGTGCCAGCAGTTTCAGGGGAGGTGGGGCCAACGTCCTGACTTTC. Its protein product is CASSFRGGGANVLTF.

This clone was detected once. The chain links TRBV7-3 to TRBJ1-2, with D tentatively TRBD1 (5 bases). The CDR3 consists of 15 residues. Trimming cost V 0 bases and J 2 bases, with 10 bases left between them. The germline V gene has CDR1 SGHTA and CDR2 FQGTGA. CDR3 residues: CASSLTTTANYGYTF. The CDR3 coding sequence is TGTGCCAGCAGCTTAACGACGACAGCAAACTATGGCTACACCTTC.

This chain joins TRBV18 and TRBJ1-5, with a tentative D call TRBD1 (5 bases). Trimming took 3 bases from V and 0 from J, leaving 9 bases between them. CDR3 length: 15 amino acids. Germline V gene data show CDR1 as KGHSH and CDR2 as LQKENI. The CDR3 DNA is TGTGCCAGCTCACCGCGACAGCTTAGCAATCAGCCCCAGCATTTT. Its protein is CASSPRQLSNQPQHF.

The genes are TRBV6-2 or TRBV6-3 and TRBJ1-2; D gene unclear. The CDR3 is 14 amino acids. The V gene lost 3 bases and the J gene lost 8 bases, with 16 bases spanning the gap. Germline assignment: CDR1 MNHEY and CDR2 SVGEGT. The CDR3 here is CASSYGRDPQGYTF. CDR3 nucleotides: TGTGCCAGCAGTTATGGCAGAGACCCCCAGGGCTACACCTTC.

CDR3 amino acids: CASTGQGGSNQPQHF. CDR3 coding DNA: TGTGCCAGCACCGGCCAGGGGGGGTCAAATCAGCCCCAGCATTTT. The chain carries TRBV6-6 and TRBJ1-5; 7 bases fit TRBD1. The CDR3 is 15 amino acids. Germline V lookup: CDR1 MNHNY, CDR2 SVGAGI (reference sequence). J gave up 4 bases and V 7 bases, and 10 bases lay outside the gene matches.

The V call is TRBV2, the J call TRBJ2-3, with unresolved D. The CDR3 contains 13 residues. V was shortened by 3 bases and J by 0 bases, with 4 bases between the two germline ends. Germline CDR1 reads SNHLY; CDR2 reads FYNNEI. The CDR3 DNA reads TGTGCCAGCAGTGATCAGAGCACAGATACGCAGTATTTT. It specifies CASSDQSTDTQYF.

The chain is built from TRBV28 and TRBJ1-4; D remains ambiguous. Germline CDR1 reads MDHEN; CDR2 reads SYDVKM. CDR3 length: 15 amino acids. The V end was cut by 2 bases, the J end by 4 bases, with 11 bases between. The CDR3 sequence: CASSLLSMGNEKLFF. In nucleotides, the CDR3 is TGTGCCAGCAGTTTACTCAGTATGGGTAATGAAAAACTGTTTTTT.

The rearrangement joins TRBV7-2 to TRBJ1-3; no firm D call. The CDR3 is made up of 13 amino acids. The V gene's germline CDR1 is SGHTA and CDR2 FQGNSA. Trimming removed 6 bases from V and 2 bases from J, with 8 bases in between. CDR3 loop: CASSGGAGNTIYF. The CDR3 nucleotides are TGTGCCAGCAGTGGCGGGGCTGGAAACACCATATATTTT.

The chain is built from TRBV30 and TRBJ2-5; D is possibly TRBD2 (7 bases). Trimming left V 5 bases short and J 3 bases short, with 16 bases between. The germline V gene has CDR1 GTSNPN and CDR2 SVGIG (reference sequence). CDR3 length equals 14 residues. The CDR3 bases are TGTGCCTGGGGTTGGGGGGGCCAGAAAGAGACCCAGTACTTC. Protein sequence: CAWGWGGQKETQYF.

The gene calls are TRBV27 and TRBJ2-7; 13 bases align to TRBD2. Germline CDR1 reads MNHEY; CDR2 reads SMNVEV (reference sequence). This CDR3 comprises 14 residues. J lost 6 bases, V lost 4 bases, and 3 bases had no gene match. In DNA form, the CDR3 reads TGTGCCAGCAGTTCAGGGACTAGCGGGACCGAGCAGTACTTC. Translated: CASSSGTSGTEQYF.

The gene calls are TRBV14 and TRBJ1-6; 7 bases line up with TRBD1. Germline assignment: CDR1 SGHDN and CDR2 FVKESK. The CDR3 runs to 15 residues. The V gene end was trimmed by 3 bases and the J gene end by 7 bases; junction bases not matched to a gene: 6. This CDR3 reads CASSHTRGENSPLHF. In nucleotides, the CDR3 is TGTGCCAGCAGCCACACCAGGGGGGAAAATTCACCCCTCCACTTT.

The chain uses TRBV7-8 and TRBJ1-3; no definite D call. The CDR3 length is 14 residues. Germline-derived CDR1 and CDR2 are SGHVS and FQNEAQ. The ends were cut back, 7 bases at V and 0 bases at J, with 10 bases in the middle. For the CDR3, the DNA is TGTGCCAGCACCCCGCGGATCTCTGGAAACACCATATATTTT. Amino acid sequence: CASTPRISGNTIYF.

The chain uses TRBV16 and TRBJ1-2; D perhaps matches TRBD1 (6 bases). This CDR3 spans 15 amino acids. V lost 4 bases to trimming and J lost 5 bases, with 17 bases between them. The germline gives CDR1 KGHSY, CDR2 FQNENV. This chain's CDR3 is CASSLRTDARYGYTF. Here the CDR3 DNA reads TGTGCCAGCAGCCTACGGACAGACGCTAGGTATGGCTACACCTTC. Full variable domain (remainder filled in from reference TRBV16 and TRBJ1-2): GEEVAQTPKHLVRGEGQKAKLYCAPIKGHSYVFWYQQVLKNEFKFLISFQNENVFDETGMPKERFSAKCLPNSPCSLEIQATKLEDSAVYFCASSLRTDARYGYTFGSGTRLTVV.

The chain uses TRBV28 and TRBJ2-3; D is ambiguous. With 5 bases removed from V and 0 bases from J, the gap between germline ends came to 6 bases. The CDR3 is 13 residues long. CDR1 and CDR2 (germline): MDHEN, SYDVKM. CDR3 nucleotides: TGTGCCAGCAGTCCTCCCAGCACAGATACGCAGTATTTT. This gives the protein CASSPPSTDTQYF.

The rearrangement links TRBV4-3 to TRBJ2-2; TRBD2 agrees at 10 bases. This CDR3 contains 17 residues. V dropped 2 bases and J dropped 0; count of bases not matched to a gene: 3. Germline loops: CDR1 LGHNA, CDR2 YSLEER. The chain's CDR3 is CASSQFGLAANTGELFF. DNA of the CDR3: TGCGCCAGCAGCCAATTCGGACTAGCGGCGAACACCGGGGAGCTGTTTTTT.

As DNA, the CDR3 is TGTGCCAGCAGTTTCAACTTACTGAACACTGAAGCTTTCTTT. Protein: CASSFNLLNTEAFF. J is TRBJ1-1 and V is TRBV6-5; no definite D call. Germline V gene sequence: CDR1 MNHEY, CDR2 SVGAGI. V was clipped by 4 bases and J by 0 bases, with 9 bases between them. The CDR3 covers 14 residues.

This chain links TRBV4-1 with TRBJ1-1; 7 bases map to TRBD1. CDR1 is MGHRA and CDR2 is YSYEKL in the germline V gene. Losses at the gene ends were 1 base for V and 2 bases for J; bases not matched to a gene: 7. The CDR3 is made up of 16 amino acids. The CDR3 region has the DNA TGCGCCAGCAGCCAAGTGACAGGGCCTACCAACACTGAAGCTTTCTTT. Residues: CASSQVTGPTNTEAFF.

The chain has TRBV5-5 and TRBJ1-5; 7 bases align to TRBD1. Germline CDR1 and CDR2: SGHKS and YYEKEE (reference sequence). The CDR3 consists of 15 residues. J was trimmed by 2 bases and V by 0 bases; bases with no gene match: 2. The CDR3 region has the DNA TGTGCCAGCAGCTTGGAGGGGGCACGCAATCAGCCCCAGCATTTT. This gives the protein CASSLEGARNQPQHF.

V is TRBV27 and J is TRBJ2-7; TRBD2 agrees at 11 bases. The CDR3 has 17 amino acids. The trim removed 5 bases at V and 2 bases at J, leaving 11 bases unmatched. The V gene's germline CDR1 is MNHEY and CDR2 SMNVEV (reference sequence). CDR3: CASSPYRLAGRTYEQYF. DNA of the CDR3: TGTGCCAGCAGTCCCTACCGACTAGCGGGACGGACCTACGAGCAGTACTTC.

The chain employs TRBV24-1 and TRBJ1-5, with no clear D. V was shortened by 7 bases and J by 0 bases, with 9 bases between the two germline ends. The CDR3 is made up of 14 amino acids. The germline CDR1 and CDR2 sequences are KGHDR and SFDVKD. CDR3 residues: CATRREVSNQPQHF. In DNA, the CDR3 is TGTGCCACCAGACGGGAGGTTAGCAATCAGCCCCAGCATTTT.

This clone was seen only once. The rearrangement links TRBV6-2 or TRBV6-3 to TRBJ2-1; D may be TRBD2 (5 bases). The CDR3 loop spans 20 amino acids. Germline CDR1 reads MNHEY; CDR2 reads SVGEGT. V was trimmed by 0 bases and J by 0 bases, leaving 21 bases between them. CDR3 sequence: CASSYSLGGSRLSSYNEQFF. CDR3 DNA: TGTGCCAGCAGTTACTCGCTCGGTGGGAGTCGCCTGAGCTCCTACAATGAGCAGTTCTTC.

The chain has TRBV5-1 and TRBJ2-3; 9 bases agree with TRBD2. The CDR3 is made up of 17 amino acids. Germline V gene sequence: CDR1 SGHRS, CDR2 YFSETQ. V lost 2 bases and J lost 1; bases outside the gene matches: 8. The CDR3 DNA follows: TGCGCCAGCAGCTTAGCTCTAGCGGGGCGGGGCACAGATACGCAGTATTTT. It codes for CASSLALAGRGTDTQYF.